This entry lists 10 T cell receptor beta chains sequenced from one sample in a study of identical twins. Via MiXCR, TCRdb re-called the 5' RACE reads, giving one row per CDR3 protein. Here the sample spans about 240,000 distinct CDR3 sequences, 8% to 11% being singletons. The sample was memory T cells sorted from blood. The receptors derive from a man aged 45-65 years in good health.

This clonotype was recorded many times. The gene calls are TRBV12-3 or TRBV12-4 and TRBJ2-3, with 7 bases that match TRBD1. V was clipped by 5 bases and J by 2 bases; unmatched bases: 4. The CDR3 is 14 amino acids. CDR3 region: CASSAGTATDTQYF. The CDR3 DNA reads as TGTGCCAGCAGTGCCGGGACAGCCACAGATACGCAGTATTTT.

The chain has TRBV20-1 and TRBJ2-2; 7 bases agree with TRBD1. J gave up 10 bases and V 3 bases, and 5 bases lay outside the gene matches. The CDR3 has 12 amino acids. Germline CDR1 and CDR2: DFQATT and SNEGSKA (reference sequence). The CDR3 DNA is TGCAGTGCTAGCCGGGACAGTGAGGAGCTGTTTTTT. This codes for CSASRDSEELFF.

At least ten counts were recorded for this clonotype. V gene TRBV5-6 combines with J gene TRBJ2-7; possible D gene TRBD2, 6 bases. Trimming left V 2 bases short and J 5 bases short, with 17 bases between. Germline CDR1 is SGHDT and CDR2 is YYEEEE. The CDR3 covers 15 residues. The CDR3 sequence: CASSFSGLLGHEQYF. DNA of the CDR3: TGTGCCAGCAGCTTCTCGGGACTCCTCGGTCACGAGCAGTACTTC.

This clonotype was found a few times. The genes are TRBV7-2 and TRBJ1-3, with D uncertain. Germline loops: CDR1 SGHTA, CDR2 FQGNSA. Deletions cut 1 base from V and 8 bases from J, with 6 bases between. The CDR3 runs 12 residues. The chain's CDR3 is CASSLGRDTIYF. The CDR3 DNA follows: TGTGCCAGCAGCTTAGGACGGGACACCATATATTTT.

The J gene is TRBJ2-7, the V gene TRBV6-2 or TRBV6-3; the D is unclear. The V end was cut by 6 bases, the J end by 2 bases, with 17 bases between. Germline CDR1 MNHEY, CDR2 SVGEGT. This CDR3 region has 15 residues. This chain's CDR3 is CASSTVGPRTYEQYF. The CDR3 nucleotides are TGTGCCAGCAGCACCGTAGGACCCCGAACCTACGAGCAGTACTTC.

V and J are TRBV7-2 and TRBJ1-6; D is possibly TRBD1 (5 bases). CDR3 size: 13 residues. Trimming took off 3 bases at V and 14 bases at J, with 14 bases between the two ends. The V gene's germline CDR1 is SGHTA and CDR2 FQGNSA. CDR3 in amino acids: CASSFGTGSALHF. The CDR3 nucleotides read TGTGCCAGCAGCTTCGGCACAGGCAGCGCCCTCCACTTT.

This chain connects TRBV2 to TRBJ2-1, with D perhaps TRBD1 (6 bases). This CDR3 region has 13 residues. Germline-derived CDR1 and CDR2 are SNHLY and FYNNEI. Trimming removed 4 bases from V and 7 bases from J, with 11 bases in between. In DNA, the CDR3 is TGTGCCAGCAGTGTGTACAGGGAGAATGAGCAGTTCTTC. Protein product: CASSVYRENEQFF.

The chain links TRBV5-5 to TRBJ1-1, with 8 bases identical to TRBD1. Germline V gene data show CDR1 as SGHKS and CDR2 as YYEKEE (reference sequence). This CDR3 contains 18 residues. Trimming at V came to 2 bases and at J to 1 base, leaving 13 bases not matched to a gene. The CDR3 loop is CASSFNFVRGHRNTEAFF. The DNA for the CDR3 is TGTGCCAGCAGCTTTAATTTCGTCAGGGGGCATCGGAACACTGAAGCTTTCTTT.

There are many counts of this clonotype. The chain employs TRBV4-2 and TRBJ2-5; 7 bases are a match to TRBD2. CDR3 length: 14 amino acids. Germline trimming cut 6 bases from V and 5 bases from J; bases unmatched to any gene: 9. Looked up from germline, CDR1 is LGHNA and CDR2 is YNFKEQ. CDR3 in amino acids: CASSAAGVGETQYF. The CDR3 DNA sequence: TGTGCCAGCAGTGCGGCGGGAGTGGGGGAGACCCAGTACTTC.

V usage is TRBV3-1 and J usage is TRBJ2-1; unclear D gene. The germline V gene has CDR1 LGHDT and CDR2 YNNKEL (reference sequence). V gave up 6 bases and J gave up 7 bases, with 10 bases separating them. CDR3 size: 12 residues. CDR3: CASRHAGNEQFF. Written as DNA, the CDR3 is TGTGCCAGCAGACACGCAGGAAATGAGCAGTTCTTC.